The rows below give T cell receptor beta chains drawn from one sample of a study of blood T cell repertoires in COVID-19. Produced via immunoSEQ multiplex PCR; TCRdb's table is partial and in-frame only. The table lists some 300,000 clones, about 85% of them singletons. Sequenced input: peripheral blood. These receptors were taken from a young man with active or convalescent COVID-19. Both conserved end residues are part of each CDR3. A D gene is named only where the DNA matches it firmly. Clone size is given for some rows only: seen once, a few or many times, or a class if the clone is expanded.

j_call: TRBJ1-1
v_call: TRBV5-6
clone_size: -
d_call: -
cdr3_nt: TGTGCCAGCAGCCTACCGACTGTGAACACTGAAGCTTTCTTT
cdr3_aa: CASSLPTVNTEAFF

j_call: TRBJ2-3
v_call: TRBV11-2
clone_size: -
d_call: TRBD2
cdr3_nt: TGTGCCAGCAGCTTAGATTTTCGGGCGGGAGTATGGGATACGCAGTATTTT
cdr3_aa: CASSLDFRAGVWDTQYF

j_call: TRBJ1-5
v_call: TRBV19
clone_size: -
d_call: TRBD1
cdr3_nt: TGTGCCAGTAGTATAGCGGCCCAGGGGGATCAGCCCCAGCATTTT
cdr3_aa: CASSIAAQGDQPQHF

j_call: TRBJ1-2
v_call: TRBV6-1
clone_size: -
d_call: -
cdr3_nt: TGTGCCAGCAGTGAAGCAAGGAGCTATGGCTACACCTTC
cdr3_aa: CASSEARSYGYTF

j_call: TRBJ2-3
v_call: TRBV3-1/TRBV3-2
clone_size: once
d_call: TRBD2
cdr3_nt: TGTGCCAGCAGCCAGAATCTAGCGGGAGGCGCAGATACGCAGTATTTT
cdr3_aa: CASSQNLAGGADTQYF

j_call: TRBJ1-5
v_call: TRBV2
clone_size: -
d_call: -
cdr3_nt: TGTGCCAGCAGTGAACAGGGGATAGGTTCCAATCAGCCCCAGCATTTT
cdr3_aa: CASSEQGIGSNQPQHF

j_call: TRBJ1-5
v_call: TRBV5-5
clone_size: -
d_call: TRBD1
cdr3_nt: TGTGCCAGCAGCTTGAAGGGACAGGGGGCGGGTAATCAGCCCCAGCATTTT
cdr3_aa: CASSLKGQGAGNQPQHF

j_call: TRBJ2-1
v_call: TRBV10-1
clone_size: -
d_call: TRBD2
cdr3_nt: TGCGCCAGCAGTGAGGGGGAGGGCAATGAGCAGTTCTTC
cdr3_aa: CASSEGEGNEQFF

j_call: TRBJ1-2
v_call: TRBV2
clone_size: -
d_call: TRBD1
cdr3_nt: TGTGCCAGCAGAGCGACAGGGGTGGGTAACTATGGCTACACCTTC
cdr3_aa: CASRATGVGNYGYTF

j_call: TRBJ2-7
v_call: TRBV5-1
clone_size: -
d_call: TRBD1
cdr3_nt: TGCGCCAGCAGCTTGGCCGGAGCCGGGACAGCCTACGAGCAGTACTTC
cdr3_aa: CASSLAGAGTAYEQYF

j_call: TRBJ1-1
v_call: TRBV27
clone_size: -
d_call: -
cdr3_nt: TGTGCCACCCTAAGGGGGGGTGAAGCTTTCTTT
cdr3_aa: CATLRGGEAFF

j_call: TRBJ2-1
v_call: TRBV5-1
clone_size: -
d_call: TRBD1
cdr3_nt: TGCGCCAGCTCGACCGTAGGGACAGGGTCTGGACATGAGCAGTTCTTC
cdr3_aa: CASSTVGTGSGHEQFF

j_call: TRBJ1-1
v_call: TRBV28
clone_size: -
d_call: TRBD1
cdr3_nt: TGTGCCAGCGGTGGGACAGGGATGAACACTGAAGCTTTCTTT
cdr3_aa: CASGGTGMNTEAFF

j_call: TRBJ1-4
v_call: TRBV9
clone_size: -
d_call: -
cdr3_nt: TGTGCCAGCAGCCTAGGTTTGGATACAGTTAATGAAAAACTGTTTTTT
cdr3_aa: CASSLGLDTVNEKLFF

j_call: TRBJ2-2
v_call: TRBV5-1
clone_size: -
d_call: -
cdr3_nt: TGCGCCAGCAGCTCAATAAGCCCCCCGGGCACCGGGGAGCTGTTTTTT
cdr3_aa: CASSSISPPGTGELFF